The T cell receptor (beta chain) under discussion was sequenced for a study of blood T cell repertoires in COVID-19. Study as a whole: T cells, B-cell-depleted T cells, or PBMCs supplied cDNA or gDNA.

The V and J ends lost 2 bases and 2 bases respectively, with 10 bases between them. This CDR3 has 14 residues. In germline, CDR1 is SGDLS, CDR2 YYNGEE. Only in-frame clones appear in the TCRdb table, and some are missing; sequencing was by immunoSEQ multiplex PCR. The data hold some 250,000 clones, with 87% observed a single time. Sequencing was done on a sample of peripheral blood. The chain couples TRBV9 to TRBJ1-2; D unclear. The receptor's source is a man in his 60s who had recovered from COVID-19. CDR3 nucleotides: TGTGCCAGCAGCGTGTCTGGAGACAACTATGGCTACACCTTC. Its protein product is CASSVSGDNYGYTF.